Sequencing of this TCR beta chain was carried out in a study of T-cell memory formation after mild COVID-19. This clonotype was seen a handful of times. MiXCR was run by TCRdb on the 5' RACE reads, yielding one entry per CDR3 protein. The sample records roughly 480,000 distinct CDR3 sequences, around 27% being singletons. Germline V CDR1 and CDR2: MGHRA, YSYEKL. The CDR3 covers 19 residues. V trimming: 0 bases; J trimming: 2 bases; junction bases outside the gene matches: 11. The source of this sequence is an adult woman who had mild COVID-19 (a few samples of this study predate the infection). Cell type and time point are not known. Material for sequencing was PBMCs or a T cell subset sorted from them (not recorded which). The chain is built from TRBV4-1 and TRBJ2-5; the match to TRBD2 covers 11 bases. The CDR3: CASSQDLSLAGGRQETQYF. CDR3 DNA: TGCGCCAGCAGCCAAGACCTATCGTTAGCGGGGGGGCGACAAGAGACCCAGTACTTC.